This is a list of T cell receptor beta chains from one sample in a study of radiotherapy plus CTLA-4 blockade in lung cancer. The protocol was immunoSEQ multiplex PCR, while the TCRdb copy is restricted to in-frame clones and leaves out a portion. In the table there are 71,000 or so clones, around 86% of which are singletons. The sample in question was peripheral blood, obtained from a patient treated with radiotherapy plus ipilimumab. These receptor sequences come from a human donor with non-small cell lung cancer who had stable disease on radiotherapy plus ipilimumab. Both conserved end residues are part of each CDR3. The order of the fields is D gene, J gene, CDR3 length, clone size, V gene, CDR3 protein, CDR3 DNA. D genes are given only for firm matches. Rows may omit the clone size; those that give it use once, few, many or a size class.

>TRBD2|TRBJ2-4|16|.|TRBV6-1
CASSDEGGRAGNIQYF
TGTGCCAGCAGTGATGAGGGCGGGAGGGCCGGGAACATTCAGTACTTC
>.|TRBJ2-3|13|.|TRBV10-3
CAIRGEFTDTQYF
TGTGCCATCAGGGGAGAGTTCACAGATACGCAGTATTTT
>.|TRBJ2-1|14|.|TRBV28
CASGETRRINEQFF
TGTGCCAGCGGAGAAACCAGGAGGATCAATGAGCAGTTCTTC
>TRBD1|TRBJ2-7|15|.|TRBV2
CASSGWGQGGVEQYF
TGTGCCAGCAGTGGTTGGGGACAGGGAGGCGTCGAGCAGTACTTC
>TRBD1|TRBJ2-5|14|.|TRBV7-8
CASSLVPGGKTQYF
TGTGCCAGCAGCTTAGTTCCAGGGGGAAAGACCCAGTACTTC
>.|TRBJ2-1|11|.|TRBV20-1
CSARLAREQFF
TGCAGTGCACGGCTAGCGCGAGAGCAGTTCTTC
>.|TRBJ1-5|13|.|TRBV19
CAIADRGNQPQHF
TGTGCCATCGCGGACAGAGGAAATCAGCCCCAGCATTTT
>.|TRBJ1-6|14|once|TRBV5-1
CASCMDPGGSPLHF
TGCGCCAGCTGCATGGACCCCGGGGGTTCACCCCTCCACTTT
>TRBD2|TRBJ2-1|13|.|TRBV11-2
CASRRLAENEQFF
TGTGCCAGCAGACGACTAGCGGAAAATGAGCAGTTCTTC
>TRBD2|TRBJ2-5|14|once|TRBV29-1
CSVGTSGRLETQYF
TGCAGCGTCGGGACTAGCGGGAGGTTAGAGACCCAGTACTTC
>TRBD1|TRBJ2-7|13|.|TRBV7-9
CASSPTIRQGMYF
TGTGCCAGCAGCCCTACAATCAGACAGGGGATGTACTTC
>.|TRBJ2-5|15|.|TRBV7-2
CASSFFSRAQETQYF
TGTGCCAGCAGCTTCTTTAGCAGGGCCCAAGAGACCCAGTACTTC
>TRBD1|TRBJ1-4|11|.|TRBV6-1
CASKDRGFLFF
TGTGCCAGCAAGGACAGGGGGTTTCTGTTTTTT
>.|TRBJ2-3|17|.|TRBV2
CASSESPPQGRADTQYF
TGTGCCAGCAGTGAATCCCCCCCCCAGGGGAGGGCAGATACGCAGTATTTT
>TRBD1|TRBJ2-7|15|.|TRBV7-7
CASSFQTGPEYEQYF
TGTGCTAGCAGCTTCCAGACAGGGCCCGAGTACGAGCAGTACTTC
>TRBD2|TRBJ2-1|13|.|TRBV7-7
CASSLSAGAEQFF
TGTGCTAGCAGCTTGTCAGCGGGAGCTGAGCAGTTCTTC
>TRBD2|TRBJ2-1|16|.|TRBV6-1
CASSEGLAGIYNEQFF
TGTGCCAGCAGTGAGGGGTTAGCGGGTATCTACAATGAGCAGTTCTTC
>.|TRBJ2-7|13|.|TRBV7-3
CASSFGPSYEQYF
TGTGCCAGCAGCTTCGGACCCTCCTACGAGCAGTACTTC
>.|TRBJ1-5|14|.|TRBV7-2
CASSLGQGSQPQHF
TGTGCCAGCAGCTTAGGCCAGGGGAGTCAGCCCCAGCATTTT
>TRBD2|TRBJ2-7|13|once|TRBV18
CASLEREGYEQYF
TGTGCCAGCTTAGAGCGGGAGGGCTACGAGCAGTACTTC
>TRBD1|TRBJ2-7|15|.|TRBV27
CASSSKGARDGEQYF
TGTGCCAGCAGTTCCAAGGGGGCAAGGGATGGCGAGCAGTACTTC
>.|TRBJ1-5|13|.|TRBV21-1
CASRGAGNQPQHF
TGTGCCAGCAGGGGGGCGGGCAATCAGCCCCAGCATTTT
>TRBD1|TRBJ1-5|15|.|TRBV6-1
CASRRQGAGGQPQHF
TGTGCCAGCAGGAGACAGGGGGCTGGCGGTCAGCCCCAGCATTTT
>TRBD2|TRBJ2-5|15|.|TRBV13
CASSSYRGGRETQYF
TGTGCCAGCAGCTCCTATCGGGGGGGCCGGGAGACCCAGTACTTC
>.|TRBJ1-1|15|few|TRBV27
CASTMGGGIYTEAFF
TGTGCCAGCACCATGGGAGGGGGAATATACACTGAAGCTTTCTTT
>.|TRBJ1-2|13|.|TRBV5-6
CASSRQPAGGYTF
TGTGCCAGCAGCCGCCAGCCTGCAGGGGGCTACACCTTC
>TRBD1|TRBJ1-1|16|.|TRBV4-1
CASSHIPQGVNTEAFF
TGCGCCAGCAGCCACATTCCACAGGGGGTAAACACTGAAGCTTTCTTT
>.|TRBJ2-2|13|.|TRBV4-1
CASSQERTGELFF
TGCGCCAGCAGCCAAGAAAGAACCGGGGAGCTGTTTTTT
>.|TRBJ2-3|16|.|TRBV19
CASSRGGRDFTDTQYF
TGTGCCAGTAGCCGTGGGGGCCGGGACTTTACAGATACGCAGTATTTT